Following are 26 T cell receptor beta chains from one sample sequenced in a study of shared clonotypes between healthy human individuals. Profiling relied on immunoSEQ multiplex PCR, and the TCRdb table lists in-frame clones only, not all of them. The sample includes 2 million to 2.5 million clones, approximately 94% of them seen just once. Terminally differentiated effector memory CD45RA+ cells were excluded by CCR7 positive selection of CD45RO-negative cells. The sequencing sample was made of naive CD8+ T cells sorted from blood. All receptors derive from a man aged 18 to 30 in good health.

The rearrangement links TRBV6-5 to TRBJ2-7; unclear D gene. Germline-derived CDR1 and CDR2 are MNHEY and SVGAGI. This CDR3 region has 15 residues. V was trimmed by 7 bases and J by 0 bases, leaving 16 bases between them. The CDR3 nucleotides read TGTGCCAGCACCGAGGCGGCATCGAGCTCCTACGAGCAGTACTTC. Translating it yields CASTEAASSSYEQYF.

This chain links TRBV4-1 with TRBJ1-2, with D unresolved. The V gene's germline CDR1 is MGHRA and CDR2 YSYEKL. Trimming left V 0 bases short and J 3 bases short, with 14 bases between. This CDR3 is 16 amino acids long. The CDR3 region has the DNA TGCGCCAGCAGCCAAGAGTCCGGGCCGAATTACTATGGCTACACCTTC. Residues: CASSQESGPNYYGYTF.

This rearrangement joins TRBV11-2 to TRBJ2-7; TRBD2 might be the D (5 bases). The V gene lost 5 bases and the J gene lost 0 bases, with 11 bases spanning the gap. The CDR3 runs to 14 residues. The germline V gene has CDR1 SGHAT and CDR2 FQNNGV. CDR3 sequence reads: CASSNRLSSYEQYF. The CDR3 nucleotides are TGTGCCAGCAGCAACAGACTAAGCTCCTACGAGCAGTACTTC.

The rearrangement links TRBV7-9 to TRBJ2-4, with 8 nucleotides matching TRBD2. Germline trimming cut 6 bases from V and 5 bases from J; bases unmatched to any gene: 3. This CDR3 is 13 amino acids long. Germline V gives CDR1 SEHNR, CDR2 FQNEAQ (reference sequence). CDR3 residues: CASRRGGENIQYF. CDR3 bases: TGTGCCAGCAGACGGGGGGGAGAAAACATTCAGTACTTC.

Regarding this clone: Other DNA sequences in this sample translate to the same CDR3. This sequence joins TRBV11-2 and TRBJ1-1, with no clear D. This CDR3 has 13 residues. The V end was cut by 1 base, the J end by 5 bases, with 8 bases between. Germline V gene sequence: CDR1 SGHAT, CDR2 FQNNGV. The CDR3 nucleotides are TGTGCCAGCAGCTTAGGGCCAGGAACTGAAGCTTTCTTT. This sequence encodes CASSLGPGTEAFF.

With respect to this clone: Other DNA sequences of this sample code for an identical CDR3. The rearrangement links TRBV9 to TRBJ1-1; the D is unclear. The CDR3 extends over 13 amino acids. V was cut by 2 bases and J by 2 bases, with 7 bases left in between. The germline V gene encodes CDR1 SGDLS and CDR2 YYNGEE. The CDR3: CASSVLVNTEAFF. The CDR3 nucleotides read TGTGCCAGCAGCGTCTTAGTAAACACTGAAGCTTTCTTT.

To note about this clone: Distinct nucleotide sequences in the sample also encode this CDR3. The rearrangement joins TRBV6-5 to TRBJ1-5; D gene uncertain. The length of the CDR3 is 12 residues. V gave up 6 bases and J gave up 3 bases, with 6 bases separating them. Germline V CDR1 and CDR2: MNHEY, SVGAGI. The CDR3 protein is CASSSPNQPQHF. The CDR3 DNA reads TGTGCCAGCAGCTCGCCCAATCAGCCCCAGCATTTT.

Only one count was recorded for this clone. The chain's CDR3 is CASRATEPSNYGYTF. As DNA, the CDR3 is TGTGCCAGCAGGGCGACAGAGCCGTCAAACTATGGCTACACCTTC. V and J are TRBV7-9 and TRBJ1-2, with D tentatively TRBD1 (5 bases). The CDR3 loop spans 15 amino acids. With 6 bases removed from V and 2 bases from J, the gap between germline ends came to 16 bases. From germline, CDR1 is SEHNR and CDR2 FQNEAQ (reference sequence).

The chain joins TRBV11-2 to TRBJ2-1, with D tentatively TRBD1 or TRBD2 (7 bases each). This CDR3 is built from 15 residues. V lost 4 bases and J lost 4, with 14 bases in between. The germline CDR1 and CDR2 sequences are SGHAT and FQNNGV. The CDR3 reads CASSSGGQPYNEQFF. The CDR3 DNA reads as TGTGCCAGCAGCTCGGGGGGACAGCCTTACAATGAGCAGTTCTTC.

V usage is TRBV4-1 and J usage is TRBJ2-1; D is undetermined. With 4 bases removed from V and 5 bases from J, the gap between germline ends came to 9 bases. The CDR3 loop spans 13 amino acids. Germline CDR1 is MGHRA and CDR2 is YSYEKL. CDR3: CASSLLTDNEQFF. DNA of the CDR3: TGCGCCAGCAGCCTTCTGACTGACAATGAGCAGTTCTTC.

The chain uses TRBV7-9 and TRBJ2-5; unclear D gene. Germline CDR1 and CDR2: SEHNR and FQNEAQ (reference sequence). Trimming took off 1 base at V and 5 bases at J, with 5 bases between the two ends. The CDR3 is 12 amino acids. The CDR3 bases are TGTGCCAGCAGCTTAGTTTGGGAGACCCAGTACTTC. As protein: CASSLVWETQYF.

The chain couples TRBV13 to TRBJ2-1; maybe TRBD2 (7 bases). Germline CDR1 is PRHDT and CDR2 is FYEKMQ (reference sequence). CDR3 size: 17 residues. Trimming removed 1 base at V and 7 bases at J, with 20 bases between. The CDR3 sequence: CASSLEGGGRRGNEQFF. The CDR3 DNA follows: TGTGCCAGCAGCTTAGAGGGCGGGGGCCGTCGAGGAAATGAGCAGTTCTTC.

The J gene is TRBJ2-4, the V gene TRBV20-1, with no clear D. Between the trimmed V and J ends, which lost 0 bases and 7 bases, there was a span of 4 bases. The germline V gene has CDR1 DFQATT and CDR2 SNEGSKA (reference sequence). CDR3 length equals 11 residues. CDR3: CSARDGNIQYF. In DNA form, the CDR3 reads TGCAGTGCTAGAGATGGGAACATTCAGTACTTC.

The chain couples TRBV11-1 to TRBJ2-3; D is unclear. Germline loops: CDR1 SGHAT, CDR2 FQDESV (reference sequence). Trimming shortened V by 5 bases and J by 0 bases, and 3 bases separated the two germline ends. The CDR3 has 12 residues. The CDR3 region has the DNA TGTGCCAGCAGCCTAAGCACAGATACGCAGTATTTT. Protein sequence: CASSLSTDTQYF. Complete variable domain (other parts from reference TRBV11-1 and TRBJ2-3): EAEVAQSPRYKITEKSQAVAFWCDPISGHATLYWYRQILGQGPELLVQFQDESVVDDSQLPKDRFSAERLKGVDSTLKIQPAELGDSAMYLCASSLSTDTQYFGPGTRLTVL.

This clone showed up just a few times. The chain recombines TRBV25-1 with TRBJ2-7; 10 nucleotides align to TRBD2. J lost 5 bases, V lost 1 base, and 11 bases had no gene match. The CDR3 is 17 residues long. Germline V gene lookup returns CDR1 MGHDK and CDR2 SYGVNS. Written as DNA, the CDR3 is TGTGCCAGCAGTGAATCCCTAGCTAGCGGGAGAAGCCACGAGCAGTACTTC. It specifies CASSESLASGRSHEQYF.

The genes are TRBV5-4 and TRBJ2-1; 9 bases are a match to TRBD2. Germline CDR1 reads SGHNT; CDR2 reads YYREEE (reference sequence). The CDR3 runs 14 residues. Germline trimming cut 4 bases from V and 7 bases from J; bases unmatched to any gene: 6. CDR3 nucleotides: TGTGCCAGCAGCAATAGCGGGAGTTGGAATGAGCAGTTCTTC. Protein: CASSNSGSWNEQFF.

The chain couples TRBV13 to TRBJ2-7; TRBD1 aligns across 10 bases. The V segment lost 5 bases and the J segment 2 bases; nucleotides outside the gene matches: 6. CDR1 PRHDT and CDR2 FYEKMQ come from the germline V gene (reference sequence). The CDR3 has 15 amino acids. CDR3 sequence (DNA): TGTGCCAGCAGCACCCGGACAGGGGGGGCCTACGAGCAGTACTTC. Translating it yields CASSTRTGGAYEQYF.

The V and J genes are TRBV28 and TRBJ2-1; D possibly corresponds to TRBD1 (5 bases). CDR1 is MDHEN, CDR2 SYDVKM, per germline. The CDR3 runs 14 residues. Trimming took 6 bases from V and 4 from J, leaving 13 bases between them. In DNA, the CDR3 is TGTGCCAGCAGCTCCCCGCAGGGTTACAATGAGCAGTTCTTC. It is translated as CASSSPQGYNEQFF.

In regard to this clone: This sample also contains other DNA sequences that code for the same CDR3. The chain recombines TRBV28 with TRBJ1-1, with no clear D. Germline CDR1 and CDR2: MDHEN and SYDVKM. The CDR3 extends over 13 amino acids. V was pared by 2 bases and J by 1 base, with 5 bases between. Here the CDR3 reads CASSLGKNTEAFF. The CDR3 DNA follows: TGTGCCAGCAGTTTAGGTAAGAACACTGAAGCTTTCTTT.

The J gene is TRBJ2-1, the V gene TRBV2; D may be TRBD1 (6 bases). The CDR3 sequence is 17 residues long. Between the trimmed V and J ends, which lost 3 bases and 9 bases, there was a span of 24 bases. Germline CDR1 is SNHLY and CDR2 is FYNNEI. The CDR3 sequence is CASSDTFGQPSGSEQFF. The DNA for the CDR3 is TGTGCCAGCAGTGATACCTTCGGACAGCCCTCAGGCAGTGAGCAGTTCTTC. The whole variable domain, remainder taken from reference TRBV2 and TRBJ2-1, is EPEVTQTPSHQVTQMGQEVILRCVPISNHLYFYWYRQILGQKVEFLVSFYNNEISEKSEIFDDQFSVERPDGSNFTLKIRSTKLEDSAMYFCASSDTFGQPSGSEQFFGPGTRLTVL.

This clone was observed a few times. Distinct nucleotide sequences in the sample also encode this CDR3. The V gene is TRBV19, the J gene TRBJ1-2; D is unresolved. The V gene lost 5 bases and the J gene lost 5 bases, with 9 bases spanning the gap. Germline CDR1 reads LNHDA; CDR2 reads SQIVND (reference sequence). This CDR3 region has 12 residues. The CDR3 DNA reads TGTGCCAGTAGTCCTCCCGGGTATGGCTACACCTTC. It encodes CASSPPGYGYTF.

The chain combines TRBV30 with TRBJ1-6, with TRBD1 matching over 10 bases. The CDR3 covers 13 residues. Germline CDR1 is GTSNPN and CDR2 is SVGIG (reference sequence). J was trimmed by 13 bases and V by 4 bases; bases with no gene match: 7. The CDR3: CAWIGQGVSPLHF. The CDR3, as DNA: TGTGCCTGGATCGGACAGGGGGTGAGTCCCCTCCACTTT.

This chain uses TRBV10-3 with TRBJ1-6; D possibly corresponds to TRBD1 (5 bases). V lost 11 bases and J 5 bases, leaving 13 bases between the germline ends. Per germline, CDR1 ENHRY and CDR2 SYGVKD. This CDR3 is 13 amino acids long. The CDR3 DNA follows: TGTGCCTCCCGGGACGAAGATAATTCACCCCTCCACTTT. It specifies CASRDEDNSPLHF.

V gene TRBV28 combines with J gene TRBJ2-7, with 8 bases lining up with TRBD1. V gave up 5 bases and J gave up 5 bases; unmatched junction bases: 11. The CDR3 length is 15 residues. The germline V gene has CDR1 MDHEN and CDR2 SYDVKM. CDR3 in amino acids: CASSPRQGIWNEQYF. The CDR3 nucleotides read TGTGCCAGCAGTCCGAGACAGGGGATATGGAACGAGCAGTACTTC.

V and J are TRBV4-1 and TRBJ1-4; 12 bases fit TRBD1. The CDR3 covers 17 residues. In germline, CDR1 is MGHRA, CDR2 YSYEKL. Trimming removed 1 base from V and 3 bases from J; junction bases left unmatched: 3. CDR3 loop: CASSQGDRGLSNEKLFF. The CDR3 DNA follows: TGCGCCAGCAGCCAAGGGGACAGGGGGCTTTCTAATGAAAAACTGTTTTTT.

The chain has TRBV27 and TRBJ1-1; 7 bases map to TRBD1. The CDR3 is 13 residues long. V shed 6 bases and J 4 bases; nucleotides not matched to a gene: 5. Per germline, CDR1 MNHEY and CDR2 SMNVEV (reference sequence). CDR3 nucleotide sequence: TGTGCCAGCAGCCCGGACAGGCCCACTGAAGCTTTCTTT. It yields the protein CASSPDRPTEAFF.